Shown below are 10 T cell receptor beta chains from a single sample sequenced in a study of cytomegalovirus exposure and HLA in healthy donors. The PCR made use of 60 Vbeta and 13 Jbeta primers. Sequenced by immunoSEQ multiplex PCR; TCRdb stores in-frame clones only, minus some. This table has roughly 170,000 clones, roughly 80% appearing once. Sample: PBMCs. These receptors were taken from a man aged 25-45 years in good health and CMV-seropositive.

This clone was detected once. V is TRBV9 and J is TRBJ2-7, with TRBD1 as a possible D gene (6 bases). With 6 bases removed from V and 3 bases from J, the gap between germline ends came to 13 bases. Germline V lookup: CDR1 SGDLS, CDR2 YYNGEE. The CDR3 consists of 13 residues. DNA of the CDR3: TGTGCCAGCACCGGGGACAACAACTACGAGCAGTACTTC. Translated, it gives CASTGDNNYEQYF.

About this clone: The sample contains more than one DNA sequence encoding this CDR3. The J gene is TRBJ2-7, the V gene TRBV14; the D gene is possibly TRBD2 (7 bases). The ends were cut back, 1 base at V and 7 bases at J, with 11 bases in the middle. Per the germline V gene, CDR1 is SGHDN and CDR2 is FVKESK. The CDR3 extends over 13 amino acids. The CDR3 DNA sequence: TGTGCCAGCAGCCAAGCTAGGGGGGGTGAGCAGTACTTC. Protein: CASSQARGGEQYF. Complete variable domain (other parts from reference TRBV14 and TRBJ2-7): EAGVTQFPSHSVIEKGQTVTLRCDPISGHDNLYWYRRVMGKEIKFLLHFVKESKQDESGMPNNRFLAERTGGTYSTLKVQPAELEDSGVYFCASSQARGGEQYFGPGTRLTVT.

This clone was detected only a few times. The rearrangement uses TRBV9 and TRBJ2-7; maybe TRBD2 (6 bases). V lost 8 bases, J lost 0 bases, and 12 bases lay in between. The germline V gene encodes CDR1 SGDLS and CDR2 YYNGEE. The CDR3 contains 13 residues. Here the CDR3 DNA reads TGTGCCAGAGACGTTAGCGGCTCCTACGAGCAGTACTTC. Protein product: CARDVSGSYEQYF.

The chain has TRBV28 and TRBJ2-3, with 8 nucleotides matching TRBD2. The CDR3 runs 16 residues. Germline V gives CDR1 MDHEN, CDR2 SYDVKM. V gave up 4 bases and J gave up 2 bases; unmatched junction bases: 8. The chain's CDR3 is CASSYSAGDNTDTQYF. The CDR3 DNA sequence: TGTGCCAGCAGTTACTCAGCGGGAGATAACACAGATACGCAGTATTTT.

For the CDR3, the DNA is TGTGCCAGCAGTTTAATGGCTAGCGGGAGGCGAGGACAAGAGACCCAGTACTTC. Encoded protein: CASSLMASGRRGQETQYF. The chain employs TRBV28 and TRBJ2-5; TRBD2 agrees at 11 bases. V gave up 2 bases and J gave up 2 bases; unmatched junction bases: 10. From germline, CDR1 is MDHEN and CDR2 SYDVKM. The CDR3 covers 18 residues.

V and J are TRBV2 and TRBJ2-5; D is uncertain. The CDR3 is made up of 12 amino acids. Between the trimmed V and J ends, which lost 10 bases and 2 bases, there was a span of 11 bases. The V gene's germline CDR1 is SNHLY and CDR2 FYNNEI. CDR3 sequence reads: CATSWQQETQYF. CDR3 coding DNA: TGTGCCACCTCGTGGCAACAAGAGACCCAGTACTTC.

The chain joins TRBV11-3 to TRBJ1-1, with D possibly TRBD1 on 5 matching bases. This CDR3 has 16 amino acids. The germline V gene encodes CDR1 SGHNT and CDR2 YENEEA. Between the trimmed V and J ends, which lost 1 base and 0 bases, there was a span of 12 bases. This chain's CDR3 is CASSLGFGGMNTEAFF. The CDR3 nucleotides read TGTGCCAGCAGCTTAGGGTTCGGGGGAATGAACACTGAAGCTTTCTTT.

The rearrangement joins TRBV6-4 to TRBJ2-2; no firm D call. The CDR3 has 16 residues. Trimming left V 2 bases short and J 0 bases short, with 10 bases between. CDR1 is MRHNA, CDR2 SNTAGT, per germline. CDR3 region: CASSDLTGTNTGELFF. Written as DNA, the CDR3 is TGTGCCAGCAGTGACCTTACGGGTACGAACACCGGGGAGCTGTTTTTT.

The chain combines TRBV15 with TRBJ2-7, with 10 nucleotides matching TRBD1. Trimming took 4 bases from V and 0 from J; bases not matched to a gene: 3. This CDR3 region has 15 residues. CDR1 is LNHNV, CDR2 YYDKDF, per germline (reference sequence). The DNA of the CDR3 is TGTGCCACCAGCATGGGACAGGGGCCCTCCTACGAGCAGTACTTC. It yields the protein CATSMGQGPSYEQYF.

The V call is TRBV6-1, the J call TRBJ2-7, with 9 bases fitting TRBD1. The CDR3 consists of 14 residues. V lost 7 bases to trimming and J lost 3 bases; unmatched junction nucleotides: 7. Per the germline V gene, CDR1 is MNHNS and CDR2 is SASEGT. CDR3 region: CASTAGTGLYEQYF. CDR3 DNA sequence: TGTGCCAGCACCGCCGGGACAGGGCTCTACGAGCAGTACTTC.